The rows below give T cell receptor beta chains drawn from one sample of a study of OX40 agonist ivuxolimab in advanced cancers. Assay: immunoSEQ multiplex PCR; the TCRdb copy retains only in-frame clones and omits some. The sample holds over 60,000 clones; approximately 85% are singletons and the top ten take roughly 0.71%. Here the sequenced sample was CD4+ or CD8+ T cells sorted from blood, taken in a trial of the OX40 agonist ivuxolimab. These receptors originate from an adult with an advanced solid tumor such as melanoma, head and neck, liver or kidney cancer. The CDR3 runs from the conserved cysteine through the conserved F or W. The order of the fields is J gene, V gene, clone size, D gene, CDR3 protein, CDR3 DNA. D genes are given only for firm matches. Not all rows give a size; the values are once, few, many and, for expanded clones, a class.

>TRBJ1-6|TRBV7-8|.|.
CASSLGGSPLHF
TGTGCCAGCAGCTTAGGGGGTTCACCCCTCCACTTT
>TRBJ2-3|TRBV6-1|few|.
CASRILWGATDTQYF
TGTGCCAGCAGGATCTTGTGGGGGGCCACAGATACGCAGTATTTT
>TRBJ1-1|TRBV27|.|.
CASSPRTAMNTEAFF
TGTGCCAGCAGTCCCCGGACGGCTATGAACACTGAAGCTTTCTTT
>TRBJ1-2|TRBV2|.|TRBD1
CASRGDRAFNGYTF
TGTGCCAGCAGGGGGGACAGGGCTTTTAATGGCTACACCTTC
>TRBJ2-1|TRBV2|.|TRBD1
CASSATGVIDEQFF
TGTGCCAGCAGTGCGACAGGGGTTATCGATGAGCAGTTCTTC
>TRBJ2-3|TRBV19|.|.
CASSRAAGGLGDTQYF
TGTGCCAGTAGTCGTGCTGCTGGGGGCCTGGGAGATACGCAGTATTTT
>TRBJ1-5|TRBV19|.|.
CASTPNANSNQPQHF
TGTGCCAGCACCCCTAATGCCAATAGCAATCAGCCCCAGCATTTT
>TRBJ2-5|TRBV7-6|.|TRBD2
CASSFTSGGFETQYF
TGTGCCAGCAGCTTTACGTCGGGGGGGTTTGAGACCCAGTACTTC
>TRBJ2-3|TRBV7-2|.|.
CASSLDWDTQYF
TGTGCCAGCAGCTTAGACTGGGATACGCAGTATTTT
>TRBJ2-7|TRBV30|.|.
CAWSEPLGEQYF
TGTGCCTGGAGTGAGCCCCTAGGCGAGCAGTACTTC
>TRBJ1-2|TRBV7-2|.|TRBD1
CASSRPGQGAFGYTF
TGTGCCAGCAGCAGACCGGGACAGGGGGCGTTTGGCTACACCTTC
>TRBJ1-5|TRBV6-1|.|.
CASSEGAGRNQPQHF
TGTGCCAGCAGCGAAGGGGCGGGGAGGAATCAGCCCCAGCATTTT
>TRBJ2-7|TRBV7-2|.|TRBD1
CASSRGGQGRSEQYF
TGTGCCAGCAGCCGGGGTGGACAGGGAAGGAGCGAGCAGTACTTC
>TRBJ2-3|TRBV5-1|.|.
CASRLAGTTDTQYF
TGCGCCAGCAGGCTCGCGGGGACCACAGATACGCAGTATTTT
>TRBJ2-5|TRBV30|once|TRBD2
CAWSVRAGATHGETQYF
TGTGCCTGGAGTGTACGAGCGGGGGCGACCCATGGGGAGACCCAGTACTTC
>TRBJ2-2|TRBV7-8|.|.
CASSLRTLLTGELFF
TGTGCCAGCAGCTTACGTACACTCCTAACCGGGGAGCTGTTTTTT
>TRBJ2-7|TRBV6-6|once|.
CASRPPGRSSSYEQYF
TGTGCCAGCAGACCCCCCGGCAGGTCTAGCTCCTACGAGCAGTACTTC
>TRBJ2-3|TRBV9|.|TRBD2
CASSPNPGLAGGTDTQYF
TGTGCCAGCAGCCCGAACCCGGGACTAGCGGGGGGCACAGATACGCAGTATTTT
>TRBJ1-6|TRBV5-1|.|.
CASSLMGLGYNSPLHF
TGCGCCAGCAGCTTGATGGGGTTAGGGTATAATTCACCCCTCCACTTT
>TRBJ1-4|TRBV18|.|.
CASSPPGATNEKLFF
TGTGCCAGCTCACCACCCGGAGCAACTAATGAAAAACTGTTTTTT
>TRBJ1-2|TRBV7-2|.|.
CASSPRTEANYGYTF
TGTGCCAGCAGCCCCCGGACAGAAGCTAACTATGGCTACACCTTC
>TRBJ2-3|TRBV5-1|.|.
CASRTTTTDTQYF
TGCGCCAGCAGGACCACCACCACAGATACGCAGTATTTT
>TRBJ2-5|TRBV7-8|.|TRBD1
CASSPLGGTGTGETQYF
TGTGCCAGCAGCCCATTAGGAGGGACAGGGACGGGGGAGACCCAGTACTTC
>TRBJ1-5|TRBV30|.|TRBD1
CACTAQGVGNQPQHF
TGTGCCTGCACTGCACAGGGGGTGGGGAATCAGCCCCAGCATTTT